These 20 T cell receptor beta chains originate from one sample sequenced in a study of blood T cell repertoires in COVID-19. Only in-frame clones appear in the TCRdb table, and some are missing; sequencing was by immunoSEQ multiplex PCR. The sample lists more than 300,000 clones, around 89% occurring once. The specimen was peripheral blood. The receptors stem from a woman in her forties with COVID-19, enrolled during active disease.

As DNA, the CDR3 is TGTGCCAGCAGTTCAGGGGGCTCTAACTATGGCTACACCTTC. Translated, it gives CASSSGGSNYGYTF. The rearrangement uses TRBV27 and TRBJ1-2, with 8 positions matching TRBD1. CDR3 length: 14 residues. The germline V gene encodes CDR1 MNHEY and CDR2 SMNVEV (reference sequence). Trimming cost V 4 bases and J 0 bases; bases outside gene matches: 1.

V is TRBV5-1 and J is TRBJ2-1; 13 bases agree with TRBD2. This CDR3 has 16 amino acids. With 1 base clipped from V and 5 bases from J, the junction kept 3 bases outside the gene matches. Germline assignment: CDR1 SGHRS and CDR2 YFSETQ. The CDR3 reads CASSLMTSGGNNEQFF. The CDR3 DNA sequence: TGCGCCAGCAGCTTGATGACTAGCGGGGGGAACAATGAGCAGTTCTTC.

The V call is TRBV3-1 (or the pseudogene TRBV3-2), the J call TRBJ2-7; D unresolved. This CDR3 contains 13 residues. Germline V gene data show CDR1 as LGHDT and CDR2 as YNNKEL (reference sequence). Trimming cost V 1 base and J 4 bases, with 8 bases left between them. The CDR3 protein is CASSQGLVYEQYF. In DNA form, the CDR3 reads TGTGCCAGCAGCCAAGGGCTAGTTTACGAGCAGTACTTC.

This rearrangement joins TRBV19 to TRBJ2-7; the match to TRBD2 covers 11 bases. Trimming cost V 5 bases and J 0 bases; bases outside gene matches: 3. CDR1 LNHDA and CDR2 SQIVND come from the germline V gene (reference sequence). CDR3 size: 15 residues. The DNA for the CDR3 is TGTGCCAGTAGTCTGACTAGCGGGGACTCCTACGAGCAGTACTTC. Translated: CASSLTSGDSYEQYF. The full variable domain, its missing parts supplied by reference TRBV19 and TRBJ2-7, is DGGITQSPKYLFRKEGQNVTLSCEQNLNHDAMYWYRQDPGQGLRLIYYSQIVNDFQKGDIAEGYSVSREKKESFPLTVTSAQKNPTAFYLCASSLTSGDSYEQYFGPGTRLTVT.

J is TRBJ1-2 and V is TRBV5-4, with 10 nucleotides matching TRBD1. Per the germline V gene, CDR1 is SGHNT and CDR2 is YYREEE (reference sequence). V shed 4 bases, J shed 2 bases, and the junction held 11 bases outside the gene matches. The CDR3 has 17 residues. In DNA form, the CDR3 reads TGTGCCAGCAGCCACCGGGACAGGGGTCGAAGAAACTATGGCTACACCTTC. Residues: CASSHRDRGRRNYGYTF.

The V gene is TRBV7-6, the J gene TRBJ1-1, with D hard to call. Deletions cut 1 base from V and 1 base from J, with 10 bases between. The germline V gene has CDR1 SGHVS and CDR2 FNYEAQ. The CDR3 spans 15 residues. CDR3 residues: CASSLGHQWNTEAFF. CDR3 sequence (DNA): TGTGCCAGCAGCTTAGGGCACCAATGGAACACTGAAGCTTTCTTT.

The chain is built from TRBV7-2 and TRBJ2-1; D gene ambiguous. CDR1 is SGHTA, CDR2 FQGNSA, per germline. This CDR3 spans 15 amino acids. Trimming shortened V by 4 bases and J by 0 bases, and 10 bases separated the two germline ends. CDR3 sequence (DNA): TGTGCCAGCAGCTCTAACGTAAACTCCTACAATGAGCAGTTCTTC. It yields the protein CASSSNVNSYNEQFF.

This chain links TRBV29-1 with TRBJ1-1; D may be TRBD1 (6 bases). With 7 bases removed from V and 6 bases from J, the gap between germline ends came to 21 bases. CDR1 and CDR2 from the germline V gene are SQVTM and ANQGSEA. This CDR3 is built from 14 residues. In DNA, the CDR3 is TGCAGCGCCGGTGGTCGACAGGCTGGCTCTGAAGCTTTCTTT. The encoded protein is CSAGGRQAGSEAFF.

The rearrangement joins TRBV6-5 to TRBJ2-5, with D possibly being TRBD1 (6 bases). Trimming stripped 0 bases from V and 1 base from J, with 9 bases between. CDR1 MNHEY and CDR2 SVGAGI come from the germline V gene. The CDR3 contains 15 residues. CDR3 bases: TGTGCCAGCAGTTACTCGGAAGGGGGCCAAGAGACCCAGTACTTC. The encoded protein is CASSYSEGGQETQYF.

The chain links TRBV19 to TRBJ1-6; D call uncertain. The CDR3 is made up of 14 amino acids. The germline V and J ends were trimmed by 7 bases and 5 bases, with 12 bases remaining between them. Germline CDR1 reads LNHDA; CDR2 reads SQIVND (reference sequence). The DNA for the CDR3 is TGTGCCAGTAACTCGTGGACTAATAATTCACCCCTCCACTTT. This translates into CASNSWTNNSPLHF.

This chain links TRBV9 with TRBJ2-5; 7 bases map to TRBD2. The CDR3 is made up of 14 amino acids. Germline CDR1 is SGDLS and CDR2 is YYNGEE. The V segment lost 7 bases and the J segment 2 bases; nucleotides outside the gene matches: 8. The CDR3 protein is CASAVGRGQETQYF. In DNA, the CDR3 is TGTGCCAGCGCCGTGGGGAGGGGACAAGAGACCCAGTACTTC.

The chain employs TRBV27 and TRBJ2-2, with 10 positions matching TRBD2. The CDR3 is made up of 18 amino acids. The germline CDR1 and CDR2 sequences are MNHEY and SMNVEV (reference sequence). Trimming cost V 7 bases and J 3 bases; bases outside gene matches: 14. CDR3 coding DNA: TGTGCCAGCAAGTTTAACGGGCTAGCGGGAGAGTACACCGGGGAGCTGTTTTTT. It codes for CASKFNGLAGEYTGELFF.

V gene TRBV25-1 combines with J gene TRBJ2-7; D is possibly TRBD2 (6 bases). V lost 3 bases and J lost 1, with 7 bases in between. Germline V gene data show CDR1 as MGHDK and CDR2 as SYGVNS. The CDR3 runs 13 residues. DNA for the CDR3: TGTGCCAGCAGTGATGGGGGGTCCTACGAGCAGTACTTC. Residues: CASSDGGSYEQYF.

The V call is TRBV5-6, the J call TRBJ1-1; a possible D gene is TRBD1 (5 bases). Germline values: CDR1 SGHDT, CDR2 YYEEEE. The length of the CDR3 is 12 residues. Trimming took 5 bases from V and 6 from J, leaving 11 bases between them. The CDR3 spells CASRYDSAEAFF. The CDR3 nucleotides are TGTGCCAGCAGATATGACAGCGCTGAAGCTTTCTTT.

The rearrangement links TRBV29-1 to TRBJ2-2; D possibly corresponds to TRBD1 (6 bases). Per germline, CDR1 SQVTM and CDR2 ANQGSEA. This CDR3 contains 13 residues. V was pared by 3 bases and J by 5 bases, with 10 bases between. The CDR3 region has the DNA TGCAGCGTTGACCAGGGGTATACCGGGGAGCTGTTTTTT. Amino acids: CSVDQGYTGELFF.

The chain couples TRBV28 to TRBJ2-7, with a weak D call TRBD1 (7 bases). From germline, CDR1 is MDHEN and CDR2 SYDVKM. Trimming pared 3 bases from V and 2 bases from J, leaving 14 bases between. The CDR3 extends over 15 amino acids. CDR3 sequence reads: CASSLAGQSAYEQYF. CDR3 nucleotides: TGTGCCAGCAGTTTGGCGGGACAGTCGGCCTACGAGCAGTACTTC.

The CDR3 protein is CASSTTDRDREGYGYTF. CDR3 in DNA: TGTGCCAGCAGCACAACGGACCGGGACAGGGAGGGGTATGGCTACACCTTC. The chain recombines TRBV5-6 with TRBJ1-2; 9 positions agree with TRBD1. The CDR3 totals 17 residues. Germline V gives CDR1 SGHDT, CDR2 YYEEEE. Losses at the gene ends were 4 bases for V and 5 bases for J; bases not matched to a gene: 15.

The CDR3 loop is CAWNRNTEAFF. The CDR3 DNA follows: TGTGCCTGGAATCGGAACACTGAAGCTTTCTTT. V and J are TRBV30 and TRBJ1-1; D call uncertain. This CDR3 comprises 11 residues. Germline values: CDR1 GTSNPN, CDR2 SVGIG (reference sequence). Trimming shortened V by 4 bases and J by 1 base, and 4 bases separated the two germline ends.

A word on this clone: The sample carries other DNA sequences with the same CDR3. The chain is built from TRBV28 and TRBJ2-1; 9 nucleotides line up with TRBD1. V trimming: 10 bases; J trimming: 7 bases; junction bases outside the gene matches: 14. CDR1 and CDR2 from the germline V gene are MDHEN and SYDVKM. The CDR3 is 15 amino acids. The CDR3 bases are TGTGCCACGCGAGCTACAGGACAGGGGAAAAATGAGCAGTTCTTC. Translation: CATRATGQGKNEQFF.

Regarding this clone: Additional DNA sequences in this sample encode the identical CDR3. The gene calls are TRBV20-1 and TRBJ1-2; 10 bases map to TRBD1. J gave up 8 bases and V 6 bases, and 3 bases lay outside the gene matches. The CDR3 sequence is 11 residues long. Germline CDR1 reads DFQATT; CDR2 reads SNEGSKA (reference sequence). CDR3 in amino acids: CSARDRGGYTF. The CDR3 nucleotides are TGCAGTGCCCGGGACAGGGGAGGCTACACCTTC.